This note documents a single T cell receptor (beta chain) sequence. The antigen remains undetermined. Use of 60 Vbeta and 13 Jbeta primers characterized the PCR. Sequencing used immunoSEQ multiplex PCR; TCRdb keeps in-frame clones, though not all of them. The table has 90,000 to 120,000 clones, roughly four fifths seen once. The germline gives CDR1 LGHNA, CDR2 YSLEER. The CDR3 has 16 residues. With 6 bases clipped from V and 4 bases from J, the junction kept 14 bases outside the gene matches. This sample is drawn from a study of cytomegalovirus exposure and HLA in healthy donors. On the study more broadly: HLA-typed donors were the source of 82 million or so unique TCRs, which an early data release held. Whole-study results and caveats: The classifier reportedly diagnosed cytomegalovirus status with high specificity and sensitivity. Relative to equally common others, HLA-associated TCR beta chains showed greater clonal expansion in a later analysis.

The sequenced material came from PBMCs. The receptor was derived from a man between 18 and 29 years old in good health and CMV-seronegative. This chain connects TRBV4-3 to TRBJ1-2, with TRBD1 identical over 7 bases. This CDR3 is CASSPGATGATYGYTF. CDR3 DNA: TGCGCCAGCAGTCCGGGAGCTACAGGGGCCACCTATGGCTACACCTTC.